The present entry profiles one TCR beta chain with its context. Its antigen target is currently unknown. No per-base quality is available; no much larger clone lies one base away. The immunoSEQ Assay, a bias-controlled multiplex PCR, was used to amplify TCRbeta CDR3 regions from genomic DNA. The original methods were these. The number of nucleated cells in each sample was estimated by amplification of reference gene primers within the assay. To quantify the absolute abundance of each unique TCRbeta CDR3 rearrangement, sequence reads were collapsed and filtered. For each sample, productive Simpson clonality was calculated as the square root of Simpson's diversity index across productive rearrangements. The table comes from immuneACCESS by way of TCRdb, which keeps in-frame sequences with V and J called. Part of the clones is missing from these tables; in studies checked, under half for an unresolved V gene and the rest for unknown reasons. From that table come the V and J calls and clone size; the DNA was used to work out D and trimming. Counted in this sample were a few hundred thousand clones; about four fifths of them appeared once. Jointly, the top ten make up about 15% of the sample.

The CDR3 contains 12 residues, cysteine and phenylalanine counted. Of all the DNA, just the CDR3 is kept, 36 bases in frame from base 1. V loses 5 bases of germline sequence and J loses 9 bases, and the interval between the two ends is 11 bases. The germline V gene (reference sequence) sets CDR1 to MNHEY and CDR2 to SMNVEV. The entry originates in a study of blood T cell repertoires in COVID-19 (dated by TCRdb to 2019 to 2021). Context from the whole study: Collaborator samples came from the United States, Italy and Spain and covered acute and convalescent phases of COVID-19. Where available, HLA class I and class II types were obtained from metadata supplied by the sample provider rather than from assay-based typing. Subjects who had been exposed to COVID-19, were actively infected with it, or had recovered from it provided the deeply sampled blood TCRbeta repertoires that made up the dataset. The prospective study material was composed of cDNA or gDNA derived from T cells, B-cell-depleted T cells, or PBMCs. The samples were drawn from two sources: the first 160 participants of the ongoing ImmuneRACE study, and 1,254 subjects contributed by 6 global collaborators. A freely available public database, intended as a resource for researchers studying the immune response to SARS-CoV-2, is where the repertoires were released. Sample metadata almost always included a de-identified subject ID, COVID-19 status, age in years and sex.

In Seattle, one collaborating source enrolled patients while the infection was active and tracked those patients longitudinally over the course of disease. Each collaborating institution followed its own protocols to collect whole blood in K2EDTA tubes. For TCRbeta analysis, collaborator samples were shipped as frozen whole blood, as isolated PBMCs, or as DNA extracted from either sample type. Study-level results and caveats: The quantity of clinical and demographic metadata differed by source and by participant and was supplied without curation.

Input material: peripheral blood. The source is a person between 65 and 80 years old with COVID-19, enrolled during active disease. The receptor chain draws on TRBV27 and TRBJ1-5; too little of a D gene remains to name it. Read as DNA, the sequence is TGTGCCAGCAGTAACTATCAAGGGCCCCAGCATTTT. Its product reads: CASSNYQGPQHF.